This T cell receptor beta chain came from a study of neurological immune-mediated disorders. Study-wide results and limits: HTLV-1-associated myelopathy displayed the greatest TCR clonal expansion, and multiple sclerosis exhibited the smallest, lower than that of healthy controls.

For the sorted libraries, over 950,000 CD4+ or CD8+ T cells were used. TCRdb processed the 5' RACE reads anew with MiXCR; each CDR3 protein has one entry. This table holds roughly 15,000 distinct CDR3 sequences, about 13% found once. As to this clonotype: The antigen remains undetermined.

Germline CDR1 is LNHNV and CDR2 is YYDKDF (reference sequence). V was pared by 3 bases and J by 0 bases, with 14 bases of the junction left unmatched. CDR3 length equals 19 residues. The specimen sequenced was CD8+ T cells from blood. This receptor was obtained from a female donor with HTLV-1-associated myelopathy (HAM/TSP). The chain uses TRBV15 and TRBJ2-3; 8 bases line up with TRBD2. CDR3 sequence (DNA): TGTGCCACCAGCAGTTTACTCGAGACTAGCGCAAGCAGCACAGATACGCAGTATTTT. Residues: CATSSLLETSASSTDTQYF.